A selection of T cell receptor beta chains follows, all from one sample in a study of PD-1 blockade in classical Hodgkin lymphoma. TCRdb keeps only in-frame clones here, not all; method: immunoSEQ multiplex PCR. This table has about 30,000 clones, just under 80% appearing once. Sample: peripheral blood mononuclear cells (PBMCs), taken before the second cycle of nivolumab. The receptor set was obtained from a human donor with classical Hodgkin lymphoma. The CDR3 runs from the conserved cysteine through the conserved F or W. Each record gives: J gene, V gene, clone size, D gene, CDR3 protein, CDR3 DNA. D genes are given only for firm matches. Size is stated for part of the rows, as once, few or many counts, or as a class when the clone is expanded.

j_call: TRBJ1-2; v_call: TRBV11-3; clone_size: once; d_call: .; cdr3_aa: CASSPDGNYGYTF; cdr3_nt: TGTGCCAGCAGCCCCGACGGTAACTATGGCTACACCTTC
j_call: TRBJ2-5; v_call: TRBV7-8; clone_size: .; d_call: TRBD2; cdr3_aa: CASSLGSGGETQYF; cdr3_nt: TGTGCCAGCAGCTTAGGTAGCGGGGGAGAGACCCAGTACTTC
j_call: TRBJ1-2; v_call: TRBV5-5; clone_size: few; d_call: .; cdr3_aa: CASSLGPPLPQTSYGYTF; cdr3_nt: TGTGCCAGCAGCTTGGGACCCCCCCTCCCGCAGACTTCCTATGGCTACACCTTC
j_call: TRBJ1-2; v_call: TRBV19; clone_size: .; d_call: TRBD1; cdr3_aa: CASSIDPGQGRGYTF; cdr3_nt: TGTGCCAGTAGTATCGACCCCGGACAGGGGCGCGGCTACACCTTC
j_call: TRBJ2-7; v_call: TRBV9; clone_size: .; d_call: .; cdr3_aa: CASSVGDEGIYEQYF; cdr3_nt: TGTGCCAGCAGCGTAGGAGACGAAGGGATATACGAGCAGTACTTC
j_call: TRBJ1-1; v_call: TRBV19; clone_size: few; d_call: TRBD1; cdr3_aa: CASRTDRVNTEAFF; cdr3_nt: TGTGCCAGTAGGACGGACAGGGTGAACACTGAAGCTTTCTTT
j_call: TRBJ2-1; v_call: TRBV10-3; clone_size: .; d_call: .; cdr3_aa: CAISGLEYNEQFF; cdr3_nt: TGTGCCATCAGTGGGCTCGAATACAATGAGCAGTTCTTC
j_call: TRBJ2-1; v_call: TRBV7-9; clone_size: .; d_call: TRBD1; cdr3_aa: CASSLPRTGKEQFF; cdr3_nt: TGTGCCAGCAGCTTACCCCGGACAGGGAAAGAGCAGTTCTTC
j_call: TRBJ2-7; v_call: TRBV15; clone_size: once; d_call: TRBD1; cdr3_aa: CATSSVGQSGYEQYF; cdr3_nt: TGTGCCACCAGCAGCGTGGGACAGTCAGGCTACGAGCAGTACTTC
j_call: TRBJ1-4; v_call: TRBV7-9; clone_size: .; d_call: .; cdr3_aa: CASSSHLGGDEELFF; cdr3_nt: TGTGCCAGCAGCTCCCATTTGGGGGGGGATGAGGAACTGTTTTTT
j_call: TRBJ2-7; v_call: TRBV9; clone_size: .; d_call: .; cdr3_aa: CASSVATGSYEQYF; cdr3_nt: TGTGCCAGCAGCGTAGCTACGGGGAGCTACGAGCAGTACTTC
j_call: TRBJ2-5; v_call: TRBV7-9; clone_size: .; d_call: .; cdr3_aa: CASSVVETQYF; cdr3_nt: TGTGCCAGCAGCGTTGTAGAGACCCAGTACTTC
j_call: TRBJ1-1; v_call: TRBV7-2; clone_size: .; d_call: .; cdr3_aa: CASSLVGGGNTEAFF; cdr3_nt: TGTGCCAGCAGCTTAGTTGGGGGAGGGAACACTGAAGCTTTCTTT
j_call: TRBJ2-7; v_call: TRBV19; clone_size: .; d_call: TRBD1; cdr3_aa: CASAGQGLREQYF; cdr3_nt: TGTGCCAGTGCGGGACAGGGGTTGCGGGAGCAGTACTTC
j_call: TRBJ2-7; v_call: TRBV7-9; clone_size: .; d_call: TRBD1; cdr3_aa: CASSLGDRAREQYF; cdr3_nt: TGTGCCAGCAGCTTAGGGGACAGGGCTCGCGAGCAGTACTTC
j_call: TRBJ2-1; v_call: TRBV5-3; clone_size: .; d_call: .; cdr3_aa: CARSPQGPYNEQFF; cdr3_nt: TGTGCCAGAAGCCCGCAGGGGCCCTACAATGAGCAGTTCTTC
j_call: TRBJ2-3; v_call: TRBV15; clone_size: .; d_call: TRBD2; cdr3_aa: CATSPGLAESTDTQYF; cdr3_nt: TGTGCCACCAGCCCGGGACTAGCAGAAAGCACAGATACGCAGTATTTT
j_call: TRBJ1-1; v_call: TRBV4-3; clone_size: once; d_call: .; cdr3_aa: CASSQENRPDTEAFF; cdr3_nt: TGCGCCAGCAGCCAAGAGAACAGGCCCGACACTGAAGCTTTCTTT
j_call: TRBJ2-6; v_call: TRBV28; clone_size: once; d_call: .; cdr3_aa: CASTSTVSSTGANVLTF; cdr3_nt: TGTGCCAGCACCTCGACAGTTTCCTCTACTGGGGCCAACGTCCTGACTTTC
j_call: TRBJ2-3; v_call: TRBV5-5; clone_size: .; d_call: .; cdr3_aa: CASFRLTGGTDTQYF; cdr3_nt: TGTGCCAGCTTCCGATTGACGGGGGGCACAGATACGCAGTATTTT
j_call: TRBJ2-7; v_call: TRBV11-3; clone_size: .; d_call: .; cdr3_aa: CASSVDYEQYF; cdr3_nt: TGTGCCAGCAGCGTAGACTACGAGCAGTACTTC
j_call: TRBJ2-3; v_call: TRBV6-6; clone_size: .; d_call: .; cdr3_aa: CASSYSGAGTGNTQYF; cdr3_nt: TGTGCCAGCAGTTACTCTGGAGCGGGCACTGGGAATACGCAGTATTTT
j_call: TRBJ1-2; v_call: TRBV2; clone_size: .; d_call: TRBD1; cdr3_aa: CASSETGDLFRYGYTF; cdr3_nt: TGTGCCAGCAGTGAAACAGGGGATCTTTTTCGCTATGGCTACACCTTC
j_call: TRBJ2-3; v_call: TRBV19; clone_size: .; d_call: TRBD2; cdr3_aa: CASSMRGLAGDPDTQYF; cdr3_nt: TGTGCCAGTAGTATGAGGGGACTAGCGGGGGACCCAGATACGCAGTATTTT
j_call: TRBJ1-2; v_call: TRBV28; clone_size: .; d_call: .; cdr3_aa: CASSFLGRNNYGYTF; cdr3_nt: TGTGCCAGCAGTTTCTTGGGACGGAATAACTATGGCTACACCTTC
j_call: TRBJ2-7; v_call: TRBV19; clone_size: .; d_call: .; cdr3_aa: CASSESSGTYEQYF; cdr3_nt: TGTGCCAGTAGTGAGAGTTCGGGGACCTACGAGCAGTACTTC
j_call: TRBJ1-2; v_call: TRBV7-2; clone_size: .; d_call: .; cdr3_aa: CASSLIRVGAGYTF; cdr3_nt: TGTGCCAGCAGCTTAATTCGTGTGGGGGCGGGCTACACCTTC
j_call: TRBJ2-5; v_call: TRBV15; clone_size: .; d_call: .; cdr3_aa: CATSRVGSKETQYF; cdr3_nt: TGTGCCACCAGCAGGGTGGGGAGTAAAGAGACCCAGTACTTC
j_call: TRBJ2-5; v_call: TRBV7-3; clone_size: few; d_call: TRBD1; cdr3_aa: CASSFSGTGAGETQYF; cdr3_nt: TGTGCCAGCAGCTTCTCCGGGACAGGGGCTGGGGAGACCCAGTACTTC
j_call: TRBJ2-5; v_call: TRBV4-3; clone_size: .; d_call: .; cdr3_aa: CASSQVAGLETQYF; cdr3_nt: TGCGCCAGCAGCCAAGTTGCAGGCCTGGAGACCCAGTACTTC
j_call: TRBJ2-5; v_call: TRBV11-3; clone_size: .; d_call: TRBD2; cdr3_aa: CASSLGGTSGAGETQYF; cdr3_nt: TGTGCCAGCAGCTTAGGGGGGACTAGCGGGGCCGGAGAGACCCAGTACTTC
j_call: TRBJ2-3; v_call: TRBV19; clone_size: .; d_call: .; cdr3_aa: CASSIEGRGGTDTQYF; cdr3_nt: TGTGCCAGTAGTATAGAAGGGAGGGGGGGCACAGATACGCAGTATTTT
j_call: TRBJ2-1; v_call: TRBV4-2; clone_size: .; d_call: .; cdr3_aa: CASSPDRTRYNEQFF; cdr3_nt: TGTGCCAGCAGCCCTGACAGGACGCGCTACAATGAGCAGTTCTTC
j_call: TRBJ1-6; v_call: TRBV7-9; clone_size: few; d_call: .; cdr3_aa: CASSSARTPLHF; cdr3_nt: TGTGCCAGCAGCTCCGCTAGGACCCCCCTCCACTTT
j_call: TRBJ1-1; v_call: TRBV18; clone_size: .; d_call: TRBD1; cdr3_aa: CASSSTRTGINTEAFF; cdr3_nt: TGTGCCAGCTCATCGACGAGGACAGGGATTAACACTGAAGCTTTCTTT